This T cell receptor (beta chain) was identified in a study of OX40 agonist ivuxolimab in advanced cancers. Study at large: Ivuxolimab, an antibody that agonizes OX40 (CD134), was administered to the patients.

The table came from immunoSEQ multiplex PCR; TCRdb's copy has only in-frame clones and leaves some out. Of about 70,000 clones listed, approximately 86% are singletons. The V gene lost 5 bases and the J gene lost 4 bases, with 12 bases spanning the gap. Looked up from germline, CDR1 is MRHNA and CDR2 is SNTAGT. The CDR3 loop spans 14 amino acids. V usage is TRBV6-4 and J usage is TRBJ2-1; D is unclear. The TCR was taken from an adult with an advanced solid tumor such as melanoma, head and neck, liver or kidney cancer. The sequences come from CD4+ or CD8+ T cells sorted from blood, collected in a trial of the OX40 agonist ivuxolimab. The CDR3 sequence: CASSPGPSYNEQFF. The CDR3 region has the DNA TGTGCCAGCAGTCCTGGACCGTCGTACAATGAGCAGTTCTTC.